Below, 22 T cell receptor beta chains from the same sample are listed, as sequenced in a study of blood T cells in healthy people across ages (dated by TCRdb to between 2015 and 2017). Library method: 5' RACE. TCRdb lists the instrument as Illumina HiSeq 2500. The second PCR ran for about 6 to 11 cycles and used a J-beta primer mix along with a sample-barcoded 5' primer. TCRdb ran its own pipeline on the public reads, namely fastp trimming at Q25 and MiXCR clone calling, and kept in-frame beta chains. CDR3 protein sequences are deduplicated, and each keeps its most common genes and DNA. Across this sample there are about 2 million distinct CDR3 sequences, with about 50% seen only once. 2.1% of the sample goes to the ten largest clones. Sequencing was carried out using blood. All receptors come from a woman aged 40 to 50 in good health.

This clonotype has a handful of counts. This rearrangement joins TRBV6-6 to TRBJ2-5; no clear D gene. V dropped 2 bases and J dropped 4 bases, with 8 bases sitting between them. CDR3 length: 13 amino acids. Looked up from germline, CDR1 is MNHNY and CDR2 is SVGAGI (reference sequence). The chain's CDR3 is CASSYRTGETQYF. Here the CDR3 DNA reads TGTGCCAGCAGTTACCGGACGGGAGAGACCCAGTACTTC.

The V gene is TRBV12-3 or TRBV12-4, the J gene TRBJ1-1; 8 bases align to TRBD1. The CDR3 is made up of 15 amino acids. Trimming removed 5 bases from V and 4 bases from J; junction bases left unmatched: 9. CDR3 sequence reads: CASSPHRQGSTEAFF. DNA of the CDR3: TGTGCCAGCAGTCCCCATCGACAGGGGAGCACTGAAGCTTTCTTT.

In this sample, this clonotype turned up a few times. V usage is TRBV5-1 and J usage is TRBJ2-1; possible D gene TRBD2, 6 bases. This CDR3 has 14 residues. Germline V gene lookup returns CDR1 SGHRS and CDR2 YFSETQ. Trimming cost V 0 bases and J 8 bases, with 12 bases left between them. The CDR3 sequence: CASSLVPSGDEQFF. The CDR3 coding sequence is TGCGCCAGCAGCTTGGTTCCCTCGGGGGATGAGCAGTTCTTC.

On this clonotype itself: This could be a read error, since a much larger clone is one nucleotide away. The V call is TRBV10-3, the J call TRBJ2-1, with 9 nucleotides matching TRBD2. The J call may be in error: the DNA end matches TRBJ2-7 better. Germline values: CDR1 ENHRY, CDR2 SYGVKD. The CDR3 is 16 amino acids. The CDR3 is CAISGSSGASYNEQYF. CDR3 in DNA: TGTGCCATCAGTGGGTCTAGCGGGGCTTCATACAATGAGCAGTACTTC.

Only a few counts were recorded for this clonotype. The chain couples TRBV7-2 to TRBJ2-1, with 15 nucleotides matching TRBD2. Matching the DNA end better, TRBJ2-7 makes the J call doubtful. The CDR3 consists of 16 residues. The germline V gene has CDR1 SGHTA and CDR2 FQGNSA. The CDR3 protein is CASSFRTSGGAGEQYF. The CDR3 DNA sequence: TGTGCCAGCAGCTTCCGGACTAGCGGGGGGGCGGGAGAGCAGTACTTC.

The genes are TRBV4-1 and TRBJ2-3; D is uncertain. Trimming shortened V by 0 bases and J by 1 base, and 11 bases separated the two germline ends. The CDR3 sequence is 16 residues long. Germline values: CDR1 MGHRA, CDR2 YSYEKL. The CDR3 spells CASSQELGPRTDTQYF. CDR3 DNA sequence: TGCGCCAGCAGCCAAGAGCTGGGCCCCCGCACAGATACGCAGTATTTT.

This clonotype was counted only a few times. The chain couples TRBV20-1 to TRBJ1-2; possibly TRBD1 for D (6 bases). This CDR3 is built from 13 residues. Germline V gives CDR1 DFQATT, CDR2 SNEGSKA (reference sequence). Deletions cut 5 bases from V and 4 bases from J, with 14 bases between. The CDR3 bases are TGCAGTGCTCCTAGGTCAGGGGCCTATGGCTACACCTTC. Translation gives CSAPRSGAYGYTF.

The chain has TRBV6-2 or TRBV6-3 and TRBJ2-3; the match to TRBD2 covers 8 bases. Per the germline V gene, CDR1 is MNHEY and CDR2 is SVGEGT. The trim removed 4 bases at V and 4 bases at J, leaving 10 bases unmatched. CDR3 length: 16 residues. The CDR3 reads CASSSRLAGISDTQYF. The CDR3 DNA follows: TGTGCCAGCAGTTCCAGGCTAGCGGGCATCTCAGATACGCAGTATTTT.

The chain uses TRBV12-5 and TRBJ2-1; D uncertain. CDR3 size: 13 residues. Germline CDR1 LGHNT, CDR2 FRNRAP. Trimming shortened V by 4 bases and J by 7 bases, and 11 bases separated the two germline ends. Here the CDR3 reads CASGSLVGNEQFF. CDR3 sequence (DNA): TGTGCTAGTGGTTCCCTGGTTGGGAATGAGCAGTTCTTC.

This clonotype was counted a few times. The CDR3 spells CATSRAPSRGKETQYF. The CDR3 region has the DNA TGTGCCACCAGCAGAGCCCCTTCGAGGGGGAAAGAGACCCAGTACTTC. The chain links TRBV15 to TRBJ2-5; possible D gene TRBD1, 6 bases. V shed 1 base and J shed 3 bases, with 15 bases lying between them. The CDR3 contains 16 residues. Per germline, CDR1 LNHNV and CDR2 YYDKDF (reference sequence).

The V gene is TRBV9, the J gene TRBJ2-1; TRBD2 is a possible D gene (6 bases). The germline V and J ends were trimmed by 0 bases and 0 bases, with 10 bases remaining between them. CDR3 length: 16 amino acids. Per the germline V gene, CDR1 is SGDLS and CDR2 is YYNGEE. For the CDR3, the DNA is TGTGCCAGCAGCGTAGCTGTGGGGGGCTCCTACAATGAGCAGTTCTTC. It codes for CASSVAVGGSYNEQFF.

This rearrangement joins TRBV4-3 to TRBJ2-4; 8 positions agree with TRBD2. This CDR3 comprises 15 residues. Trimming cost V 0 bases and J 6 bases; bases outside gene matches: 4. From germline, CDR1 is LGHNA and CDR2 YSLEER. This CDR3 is CASSQEPGTRNIQYF. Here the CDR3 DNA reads TGCGCCAGCAGCCAAGAACCGGGGACTAGAAACATTCAGTACTTC.

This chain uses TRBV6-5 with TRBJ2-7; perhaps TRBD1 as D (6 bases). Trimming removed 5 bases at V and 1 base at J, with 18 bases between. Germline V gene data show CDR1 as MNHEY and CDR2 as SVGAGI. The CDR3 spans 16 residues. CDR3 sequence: CASSTRGGAKSYEQYF. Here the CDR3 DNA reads TGTGCCAGCAGTACCAGAGGGGGTGCAAAGTCCTACGAGCAGTACTTC.

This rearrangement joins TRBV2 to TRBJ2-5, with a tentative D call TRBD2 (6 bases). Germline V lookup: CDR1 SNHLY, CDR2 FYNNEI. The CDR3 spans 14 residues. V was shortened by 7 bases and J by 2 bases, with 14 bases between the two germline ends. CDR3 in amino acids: CASTMGTFQETQYF. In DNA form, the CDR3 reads TGTGCCAGCACGATGGGGACTTTTCAAGAGACCCAGTACTTC. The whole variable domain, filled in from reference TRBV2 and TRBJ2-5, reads EPEVTQTPSHQVTQMGQEVILRCVPISNHLYFYWYRQILGQKVEFLVSFYNNEISEKSEIFDDQFSVERPDGSNFTLKIRSTKLEDSAMYFCASTMGTFQETQYFGPGTRLLVL.

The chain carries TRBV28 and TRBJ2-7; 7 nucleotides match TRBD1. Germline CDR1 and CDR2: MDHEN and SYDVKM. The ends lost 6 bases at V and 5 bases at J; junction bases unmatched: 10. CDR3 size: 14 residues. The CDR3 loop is CASSSATGFNEQYF. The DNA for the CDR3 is TGTGCCAGCAGCTCCGCGACAGGGTTCAACGAGCAGTACTTC.

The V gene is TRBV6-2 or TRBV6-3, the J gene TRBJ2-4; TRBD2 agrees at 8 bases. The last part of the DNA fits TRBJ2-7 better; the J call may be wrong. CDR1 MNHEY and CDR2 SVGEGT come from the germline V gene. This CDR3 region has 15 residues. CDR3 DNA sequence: TGTGCCAGCAGTTCGCCGGGACTAGTCATCTACGAGCAGTACTTC. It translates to CASSSPGLVIYEQYF.

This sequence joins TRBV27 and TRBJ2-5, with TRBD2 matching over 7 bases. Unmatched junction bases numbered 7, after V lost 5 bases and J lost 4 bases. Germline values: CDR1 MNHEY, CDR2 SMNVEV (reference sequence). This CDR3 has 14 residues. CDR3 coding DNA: TGTGCCAGCAGTGAAGGACTAGTTCGAGAGACCCAGTACTTC. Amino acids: CASSEGLVRETQYF.

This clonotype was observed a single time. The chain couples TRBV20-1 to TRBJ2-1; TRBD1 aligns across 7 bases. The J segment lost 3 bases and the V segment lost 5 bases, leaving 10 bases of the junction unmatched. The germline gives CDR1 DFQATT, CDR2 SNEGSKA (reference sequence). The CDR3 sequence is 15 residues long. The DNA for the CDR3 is TGCAGTGCTGGAATCGGTGACAGGGTCTACAATGAGCAGTTCTTC. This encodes CSAGIGDRVYNEQFF.

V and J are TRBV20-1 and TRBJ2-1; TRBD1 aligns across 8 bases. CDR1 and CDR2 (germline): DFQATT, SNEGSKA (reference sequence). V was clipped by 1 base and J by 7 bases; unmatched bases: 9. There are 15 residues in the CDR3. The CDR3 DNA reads TGCAGTGCTAGAGGTCGGCAGGGGGCTATGAATGAGCAGTTCTTC. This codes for CSARGRQGAMNEQFF.

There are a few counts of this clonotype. The CDR3 DNA is TGTGCCACCGCCGGACAGGGTGGCTATGGCTACACCTTC. It codes for CATAGQGGYGYTF. J is TRBJ1-2 and V is TRBV6-5; 8 nucleotides match TRBD1. V shed 10 bases, J shed 4 bases, and the junction held 8 bases outside the gene matches. Per the germline V gene, CDR1 is MNHEY and CDR2 is SVGAGI. This CDR3 spans 13 amino acids.

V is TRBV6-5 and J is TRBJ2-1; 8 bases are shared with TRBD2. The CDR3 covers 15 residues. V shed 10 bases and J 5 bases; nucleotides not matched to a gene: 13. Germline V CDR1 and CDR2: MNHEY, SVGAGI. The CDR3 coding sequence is TGTGCCACGCGATCCCTCGCGGGGGGCCACAATGAGCAGTTCTTC. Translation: CATRSLAGGHNEQFF.

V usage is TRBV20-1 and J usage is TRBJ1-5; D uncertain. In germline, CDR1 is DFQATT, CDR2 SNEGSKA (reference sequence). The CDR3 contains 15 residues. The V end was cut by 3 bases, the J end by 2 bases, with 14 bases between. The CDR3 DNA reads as TGCAGTGCTAGGCTACCAAACCCCCGCAATCAGCCCCAGCATTTT. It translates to CSARLPNPRNQPQHF.